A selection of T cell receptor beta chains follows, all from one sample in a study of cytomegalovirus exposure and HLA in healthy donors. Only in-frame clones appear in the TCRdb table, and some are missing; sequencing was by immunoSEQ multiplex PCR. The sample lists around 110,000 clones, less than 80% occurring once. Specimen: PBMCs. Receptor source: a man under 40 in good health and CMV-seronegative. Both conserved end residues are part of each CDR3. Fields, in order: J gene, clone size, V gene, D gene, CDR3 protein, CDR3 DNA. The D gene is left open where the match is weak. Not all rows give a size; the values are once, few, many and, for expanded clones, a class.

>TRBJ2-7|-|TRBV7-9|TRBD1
CASSILTGGNDEQYF
TGTGCCAGCAGCATCCTGACAGGGGGCAACGACGAGCAGTACTTC
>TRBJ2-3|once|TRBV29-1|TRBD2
CSALTRSGTSGGALYTQYF
TGCAGCGCATTGACCCGCTCCGGGACTAGCGGGGGGGCTTTGTATACGCAGTATTTT
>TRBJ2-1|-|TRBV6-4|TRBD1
CASSDPLTGNEQFF
TGTGCCAGCAGTGACCCCTTGACAGGGAATGAGCAGTTCTTC
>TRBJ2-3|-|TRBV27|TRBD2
CASSYSGGAFVTDTQYF
TGTGCCAGCAGTTATAGCGGGGGGGCCTTTGTTACAGATACGCAGTATTTT
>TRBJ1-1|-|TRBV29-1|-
CSVEDSGRAPEAFF
TGCAGCGTTGAAGATTCAGGCAGGGCCCCTGAAGCTTTCTTT
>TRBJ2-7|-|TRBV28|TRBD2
CASTWGGSSYEQYF
TGTGCCAGCACCTGGGGGGGTAGCTCCTACGAGCAGTACTTC
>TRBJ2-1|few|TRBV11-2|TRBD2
CASRPGTSGSGEQFF
TGTGCCAGCAGGCCCGGGACTAGCGGGAGCGGGGAGCAGTTCTTC
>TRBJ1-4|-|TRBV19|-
CASSIVGSGLFF
TGTGCCAGTAGTATAGTTGGGAGTGGGCTGTTTTTT
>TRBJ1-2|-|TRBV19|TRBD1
CASSHPRDRSYGYTF
TGTGCCAGTAGCCACCCCCGGGACAGATCCTATGGCTACACCTTC
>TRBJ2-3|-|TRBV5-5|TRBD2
CASSPTSGGADTQYF
TGTGCCAGCAGCCCGACTAGCGGGGGTGCAGATACGCAGTATTTT
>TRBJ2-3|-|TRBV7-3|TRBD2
CASSPSGLAADTQYF
TGTGCCAGCAGCCCATCGGGACTAGCTGCAGATACGCAGTATTTT
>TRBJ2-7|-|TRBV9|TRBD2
CASSAGLAGFPGHEQYF
TGTGCCAGCAGCGCGGGACTAGCGGGGTTCCCTGGCCACGAGCAGTACTTC
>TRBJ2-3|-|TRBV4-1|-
CASSPDKARGTDTQYF
TGCGCCAGCAGCCCGGACAAAGCGCGTGGCACAGATACGCAGTATTTT
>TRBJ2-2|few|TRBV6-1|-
CASRANRGGTGELFF
TGTGCCAGCAGGGCCAACAGGGGAGGAACCGGGGAGCTGTTTTTT
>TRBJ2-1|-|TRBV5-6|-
CASSYAQEQFF
TGTGCCAGCAGCTACGCACAGGAGCAGTTCTTC
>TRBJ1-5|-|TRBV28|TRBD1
CASSTRQGYQPQHF
TGTGCCAGCAGTACCAGACAGGGGTATCAGCCCCAGCATTTT
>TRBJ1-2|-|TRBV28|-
CASSFGGVGYTF
TGTGCCAGCAGTTTCGGGGGGGTTGGCTACACCTTC
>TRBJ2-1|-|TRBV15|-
CATSSGSSSYNEQFF
TGTGCCACCAGCAGCGGGAGTAGCTCCTACAATGAGCAGTTCTTC
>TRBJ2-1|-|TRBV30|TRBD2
CAWSGLAGVLRDNEQFF
TGTGCCTGGAGCGGACTAGCGGGAGTTTTGCGGGACAATGAGCAGTTCTTC
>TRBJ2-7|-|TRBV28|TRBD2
CASRRTSGRNYEQYF
TGTGCCAGCAGACGGACTAGCGGGAGGAATTACGAGCAGTACTTC
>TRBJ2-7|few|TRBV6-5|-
CASSSPDSLYEQYF
TGTGCCAGCAGTTCCCCGGACAGTCTGTACGAGCAGTACTTC
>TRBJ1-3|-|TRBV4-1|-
CASSQSWESSGNTIYF
TGCGCCAGCAGCCAGAGTTGGGAGTCCTCTGGAAACACCATATATTTT
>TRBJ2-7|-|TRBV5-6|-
CASSLAGTGKIYEQYF
TGTGCCAGCAGCTTGGCCGGCACAGGGAAGATTTACGAGCAGTACTTC
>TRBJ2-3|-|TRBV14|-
CASRSSAFTDTQYF
TGTGCCAGCAGATCCAGCGCGTTCACAGATACGCAGTATTTT
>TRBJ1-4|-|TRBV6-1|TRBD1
CASSELGTEINEKLFF
TGTGCCAGCAGTGAACTCGGGACAGAGATTAATGAAAAACTGTTTTTT
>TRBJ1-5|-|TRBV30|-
CALGGNQPQHF
TGTGCCTTAGGGGGCAATCAGCCCCAGCATTTT